Shown below are 25 T cell receptor beta chains from a single sample sequenced in a study of shared T cell receptors in the human thymus (dated by TCRdb to the early 2020s). Library preparation employed the immunoSEQ multiplex PCR assay. TCRdb obtained this table from immuneACCESS and retained in-frame rearrangements with V and J assigned. These tables miss some clones; where compared with another copy, unresolved V genes account for less than half of the shortfall, and the remainder is unexplained. The sample table contains hundreds of thousands of clones; only one count was recorded for over 75% of them. Jointly, the top ten make up about 0.0094% of the sample. The same sample was also used in a study of human thymus T cells.

The source material was thymocytes. All receptors come from a boy in the first two years of life with a congenital heart defect. Donor details come from another sample of the same person, matched by shared clones.

The chain couples TRBV25-1 to TRBJ1-3; weak D call: TRBD1 (6 bases). Between the trimmed V and J ends, which lost 2 bases and 7 bases, there was a span of 15 bases. CDR1 MGHDK and CDR2 SYGVNS come from the germline V gene. CDR3 length: 15 amino acids. The CDR3 nucleotides are TGTGCCAGCAGTGAACGTCAGGGGAAGAGGAACACCATATATTTT. Amino acid sequence: CASSERQGKRNTIYF.

V usage is TRBV6-5 and J usage is TRBJ1-3; weak D call: TRBD1 (5 bases). Trimming removed 2 bases from V and 0 bases from J, with 8 bases in between. CDR1 is MNHEY and CDR2 is SVGAGI in the germline V gene. This CDR3 has 15 residues. The CDR3, as DNA: TGTGCCAGCAGTTACGACAGTTCCTCTGGAAACACCATATATTTT. This gives the protein CASSYDSSSGNTIYF.

V is TRBV9 and J is TRBJ2-7; tentative D call: TRBD1 (8 bases). Germline loops: CDR1 SGDLS, CDR2 YYNGEE. V was pared by 3 bases and J by 4 bases, with 23 bases between. The CDR3 is 17 residues long. The CDR3 region is CASSGHQGAGVSYEQYF. In DNA form, the CDR3 reads TGTGCCAGCAGCGGACATCAGGGGGCGGGAGTCTCTTACGAGCAGTACTTC.

V gene TRBV4-3 combines with J gene TRBJ2-1, with TRBD1 as a possible D gene (5 bases). Between the trimmed V and J ends, which lost 0 bases and 7 bases, there was a span of 13 bases. The CDR3 extends over 15 amino acids. Germline values: CDR1 LGHNA, CDR2 YSLEER. The CDR3 region has the DNA TGCGCCAGCAGCCAAGATCAGAATCAGGGAAATGAGCAGTTCTTC. Its translation: CASSQDQNQGNEQFF.

The table lists this clone with a count of one. The J gene is TRBJ2-4, the V gene TRBV13; weak D call: TRBD2 (6 bases). Germline CDR1 and CDR2: PRHDT and FYEKMQ (reference sequence). This CDR3 has 14 residues. V shed 8 bases and J shed 2 bases, with 13 bases lying between them. In DNA form, the CDR3 reads TGTGCCAGCGGATGGGGGGAATCCAAAAACATTCAGTACTTC. Amino acid sequence: CASGWGESKNIQYF.

This chain connects TRBV6-5 to TRBJ2-1; 7 nucleotides line up with TRBD1. CDR3 length equals 15 residues. Germline V gives CDR1 MNHEY, CDR2 SVGAGI. Unmatched junction bases numbered 10, after V lost 5 bases and J lost 6 bases. CDR3 residues: CASSNDRDNSNEQFF. CDR3 coding DNA: TGTGCCAGCAGTAACGACAGGGATAATTCCAATGAGCAGTTCTTC.

The chain joins TRBV7-2 to TRBJ2-7; D may be TRBD1 (6 bases). Germline CDR1 SGHTA, CDR2 FQGNSA. The CDR3 sequence is 17 residues long. Trimming cost V 2 bases and J 2 bases, with 19 bases left between them. The CDR3 nucleotides are TGTGCCAGCAGCTTACGGCCGGGACATCGTAGCGCCTACGAGCAGTACTTC. Protein sequence: CASSLRPGHRSAYEQYF. Complete variable domain (other parts from reference TRBV7-2 and TRBJ2-7): GAGVSQSPSNKVTEKGKDVELRCDPISGHTALYWYRQSLGQGLEFLIYFQGNSAPDKSGLPSDRFSAERTGGSVSTLTIQRTQQEDSAVYLCASSLRPGHRSAYEQYFGPGTRLTVT.

This chain joins TRBV27 and TRBJ1-5; 7 bases fit TRBD1. Germline-derived CDR1 and CDR2 are MNHEY and SMNVEV (reference sequence). This CDR3 has 15 residues. V gave up 4 bases and J gave up 2 bases; unmatched junction bases: 5. The CDR3 is CASSSRDRRNQPQHF. CDR3 nucleotide sequence: TGTGCCAGCAGTTCAAGGGACAGACGCAATCAGCCCCAGCATTTT.

The rearrangement joins TRBV14 to TRBJ2-7; D call uncertain. This CDR3 has 15 amino acids. The germline V gene encodes CDR1 SGHDN and CDR2 FVKESK. V lost 3 bases, J lost 1 base, and 13 bases lay in between. The CDR3 sequence: CASSHPRQGSYEQYF. CDR3 coding DNA: TGTGCCAGCAGCCACCCGAGGCAAGGATCCTACGAGCAGTACTTC.

Only one count was recorded for this clone. This chain uses TRBV7-9 with TRBJ2-2, with D possibly being TRBD1 (6 bases). This CDR3 is built from 15 residues. Per the germline V gene, CDR1 is SEHNR and CDR2 is FQNEAQ (reference sequence). Trimming took 5 bases from V and 7 from J, leaving 17 bases between them. The CDR3 here is CASSGATGLIGELFF. CDR3 coding DNA: TGTGCCAGCAGCGGGGCTACAGGGTTGATCGGGGAGCTGTTTTTT.

The chain couples TRBV29-1 to TRBJ2-1, with 9 nucleotides matching TRBD1. V dropped 4 bases and J dropped 4; count of bases not matched to a gene: 11. This CDR3 is 16 amino acids long. Germline lookup yields CDR1 SQVTM and CDR2 ANQGSEA. In DNA, the CDR3 is TGCAGCGTTGTAAGTGGGACAGGGTGGGGATACAATGAGCAGTTCTTC. Protein sequence: CSVVSGTGWGYNEQFF.

The V gene is TRBV18, the J gene TRBJ1-6, with D maybe TRBD1 (5 bases). This CDR3 has 16 residues. Per germline, CDR1 KGHSH and CDR2 LQKENI. The V and J ends lost 0 bases and 7 bases respectively, with 13 bases between them. The CDR3 nucleotides are TGTGCCAGCTCACCACCGGAGGGGCAGACCAATTCACCCCTCCACTTT. This gives the protein CASSPPEGQTNSPLHF.

This sequence joins TRBV28 and TRBJ1-1; D uncertain. Germline V CDR1 and CDR2: MDHEN, SYDVKM. CDR3 length: 15 residues. V lost 6 bases and J lost 1, with 15 bases in between. The CDR3 nucleotides are TGTGCCAGCAGCTGGGAGTACGGCGCGAACACTGAAGCTTTCTTT. It specifies CASSWEYGANTEAFF.

In the case of this clone: This sample also contains other DNA sequences that code for the same CDR3. For the CDR3, the DNA is TGCGCCAGCAGCCAAGATAGGGGACAGCCCCAGCATTTT. This gives the protein CASSQDRGQPQHF. The V and J genes are TRBV4-3 and TRBJ1-5, with a tentative D call TRBD1 (5 bases). Germline values: CDR1 LGHNA, CDR2 YSLEER. This CDR3 has 13 residues. V was clipped by 0 bases and J by 7 bases, with 7 bases between them.

In this sample, this clone turned up a few times. The genes are TRBV6-5 and TRBJ2-7; 12 positions agree with TRBD2. CDR1 is MNHEY, CDR2 SVGAGI, per germline. This CDR3 has 14 amino acids. The junction had 6 bases not matched to a gene; V was cut back by 9 bases and J by 3 bases. CDR3 region: CARATSGRDYEQYF. The CDR3 bases are TGTGCCAGGGCGACTAGCGGGAGAGACTACGAGCAGTACTTC.

The chain joins TRBV4-1 to TRBJ2-7, with 10 bases matching TRBD2. The CDR3 has 20 residues. V was clipped by 0 bases and J by 4 bases; unmatched bases: 18. CDR1 is MGHRA and CDR2 is YSYEKL in the germline V gene. CDR3 in amino acids: CASSQDSREASLAGVYEQYF. The CDR3 DNA sequence: TGCGCCAGCAGCCAAGATTCACGAGAGGCTTCCCTAGCGGGAGTGTACGAGCAGTACTTC.

This clone was picked up one time. The chain carries TRBV14 and TRBJ2-7, with D maybe TRBD1 (5 bases). Germline V gene data show CDR1 as SGHDN and CDR2 as FVKESK. The CDR3 has 15 amino acids. The V and J ends lost 4 bases and 0 bases respectively, with 13 bases between them. The CDR3 DNA sequence: TGTGCCAGCAGCCCCAGGGCAAAATTCTCCTACGAGCAGTACTTC. Translating it yields CASSPRAKFSYEQYF.

This rearrangement joins TRBV13 to TRBJ2-7, with 14 nucleotides matching TRBD2. Germline CDR1 reads PRHDT; CDR2 reads FYEKMQ (reference sequence). Losses at the gene ends were 2 bases for V and 4 bases for J; bases not matched to a gene: 7. The CDR3 covers 17 residues. CDR3 DNA: TGTGCCAGCAGCTTAAGGGGGACTAGCGGGAGCGATTACGAGCAGTACTTC. Amino acid sequence: CASSLRGTSGSDYEQYF.

This chain connects TRBV18 to TRBJ1-5; possible D gene TRBD1, 5 bases. The CDR3 extends over 20 amino acids. V shed 3 bases and J shed 0 bases, with 24 bases lying between them. Germline CDR1 is KGHSH and CDR2 is LQKENI. CDR3 DNA sequence: TGTGCCAGCTCACCTTCCGGATGGGGGAGGTCCCTTAATAGCAATCAGCCCCAGCATTTT. Protein product: CASSPSGWGRSLNSNQPQHF.

This chain links TRBV5-6 with TRBJ2-3; a weak D match, TRBD2 (6 bases). Germline V CDR1 and CDR2: SGHDT, YYEEEE. With 4 bases removed from V and 6 bases from J, the gap between germline ends came to 18 bases. CDR3 size: 15 residues. CDR3 in DNA: TGTGCCAGCAGCCCGTACCGGGACTTGAACGATACGCAGTATTTT. Its translation: CASSPYRDLNDTQYF.

The chain carries TRBV25-1 and TRBJ2-3; 10 bases are shared with TRBD2. Unmatched junction bases numbered 3, after V lost 2 bases and J lost 1 base. Germline loops: CDR1 MGHDK, CDR2 SYGVNS. The CDR3 sequence is 16 residues long. The CDR3 loop reads CASSEHGLAGTDTQYF. CDR3 sequence (DNA): TGTGCCAGCAGTGAACACGGACTAGCGGGCACAGATACGCAGTATTTT.

The chain combines TRBV19 with TRBJ2-1; a possible D gene is TRBD2 (6 bases). Trimming shortened V by 2 bases and J by 6 bases, and 14 bases separated the two germline ends. The V gene's germline CDR1 is LNHDA and CDR2 SQIVND (reference sequence). The CDR3 is 15 residues long. The CDR3 sequence is CASSISRERGNEQFF. In DNA form, the CDR3 reads TGTGCCAGTAGTATATCCCGGGAGAGGGGCAATGAGCAGTTCTTC. The full variable domain, completed using reference TRBV19 and TRBJ2-1, is DGGITQSPKYLFRKEGQNVTLSCEQNLNHDAMYWYRQDPGQGLRLIYYSQIVNDFQKGDIAEGYSVSREKKESFPLTVTSAQKNPTAFYLCASSISRERGNEQFFGPGTRLTVL.

The genes are TRBV9 and TRBJ2-5, with 9 bases matching TRBD2. The CDR3 contains 15 residues. Germline assignment: CDR1 SGDLS and CDR2 YYNGEE. V shed 4 bases, J shed 5 bases, and the junction held 9 bases outside the gene matches. This CDR3 reads CASSSVAGDVETQYF. CDR3 nucleotide sequence: TGTGCCAGCAGCTCCGTAGCGGGAGATGTTGAGACCCAGTACTTC. Based on the CDR3 plus reference TRBV9 and TRBJ2-5, the full variable domain is DSGVTQTPKHLITATGQRVTLRCSPRSGDLSVYWYQQSLDQGLQFLIQYYNGEERAKGNILERFSAQQFPDLHSELNLSSLELGDSALYFCASSSVAGDVETQYFGPGTRLLVL.

The rearrangement joins TRBV9 to TRBJ1-1; 7 bases agree with TRBD1. Trimming at V came to 0 bases and at J to 8 bases, leaving 4 bases not matched to a gene. The CDR3 is 13 residues long. Germline loops: CDR1 SGDLS, CDR2 YYNGEE. The CDR3 DNA reads TGTGCCAGCAGCGTAGGGGACAGCCACGAAGCTTTCTTT. Translated, it gives CASSVGDSHEAFF.

This chain links TRBV4-3 with TRBJ2-5; 7 positions match TRBD1. The CDR3 runs 16 residues. With 2 bases clipped from V and 2 bases from J, the junction kept 8 bases outside the gene matches. Looked up from germline, CDR1 is LGHNA and CDR2 is YSLEER. In DNA, the CDR3 is TGCGCCAGCAGCCAATCGAGGGGGCGCGGGCAAGAGACCCAGTACTTC. Protein sequence: CASSQSRGRGQETQYF.